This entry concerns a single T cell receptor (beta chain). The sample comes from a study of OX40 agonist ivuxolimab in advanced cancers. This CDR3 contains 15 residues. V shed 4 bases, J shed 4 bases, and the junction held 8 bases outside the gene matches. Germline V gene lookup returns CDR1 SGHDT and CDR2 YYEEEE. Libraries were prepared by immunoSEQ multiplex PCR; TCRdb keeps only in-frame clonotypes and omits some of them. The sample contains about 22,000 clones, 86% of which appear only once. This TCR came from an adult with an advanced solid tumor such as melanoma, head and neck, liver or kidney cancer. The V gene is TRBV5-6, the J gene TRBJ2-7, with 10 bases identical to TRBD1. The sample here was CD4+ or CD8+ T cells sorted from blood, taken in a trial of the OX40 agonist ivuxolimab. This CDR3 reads CASSGGTGATYEQYF. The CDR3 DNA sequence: TGTGCCAGCAGCGGTGGGACAGGGGCAACTTACGAGCAGTACTTC.